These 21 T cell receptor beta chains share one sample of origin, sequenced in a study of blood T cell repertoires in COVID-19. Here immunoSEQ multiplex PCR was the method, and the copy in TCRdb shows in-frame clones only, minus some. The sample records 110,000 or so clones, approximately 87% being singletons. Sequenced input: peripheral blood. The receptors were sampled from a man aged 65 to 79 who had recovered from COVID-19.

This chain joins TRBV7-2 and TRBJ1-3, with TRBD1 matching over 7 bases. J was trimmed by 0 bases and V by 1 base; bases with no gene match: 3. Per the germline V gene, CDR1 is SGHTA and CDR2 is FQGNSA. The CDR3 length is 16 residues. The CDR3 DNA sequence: TGTGCCAGCAGCTTAGTCCCAGGGGGCTCTGGAAACACCATATATTTT. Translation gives CASSLVPGGSGNTIYF.

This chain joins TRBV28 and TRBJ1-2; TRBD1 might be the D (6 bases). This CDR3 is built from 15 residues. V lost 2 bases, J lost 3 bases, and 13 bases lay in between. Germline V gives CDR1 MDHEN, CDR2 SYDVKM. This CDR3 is CASSLIGGQHYGYTF. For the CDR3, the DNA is TGTGCCAGCAGTTTAATCGGCGGACAGCACTATGGCTACACCTTC.

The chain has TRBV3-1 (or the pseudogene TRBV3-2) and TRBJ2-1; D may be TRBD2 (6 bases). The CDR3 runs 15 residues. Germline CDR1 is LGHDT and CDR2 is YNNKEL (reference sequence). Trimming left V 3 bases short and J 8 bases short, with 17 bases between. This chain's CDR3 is CASSHLPGVGDEQFF. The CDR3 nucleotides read TGTGCCAGCAGCCATCTTCCGGGAGTAGGGGATGAGCAGTTCTTC.

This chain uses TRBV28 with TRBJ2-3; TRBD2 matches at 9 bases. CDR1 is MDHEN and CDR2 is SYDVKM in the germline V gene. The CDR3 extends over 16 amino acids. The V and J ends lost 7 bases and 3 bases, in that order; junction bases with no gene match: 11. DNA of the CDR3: TGTGCCAGCATCAAAGGGGGCGGGAGGGTAACAGATACGCAGTATTTT. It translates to CASIKGGGRVTDTQYF.

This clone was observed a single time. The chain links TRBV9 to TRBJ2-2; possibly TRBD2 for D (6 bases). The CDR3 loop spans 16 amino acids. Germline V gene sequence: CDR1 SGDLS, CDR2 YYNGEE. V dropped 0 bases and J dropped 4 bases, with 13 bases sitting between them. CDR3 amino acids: CASSVAFSGPTGELFF. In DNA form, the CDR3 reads TGTGCCAGCAGCGTAGCGTTTAGCGGCCCCACCGGGGAGCTGTTTTTT.

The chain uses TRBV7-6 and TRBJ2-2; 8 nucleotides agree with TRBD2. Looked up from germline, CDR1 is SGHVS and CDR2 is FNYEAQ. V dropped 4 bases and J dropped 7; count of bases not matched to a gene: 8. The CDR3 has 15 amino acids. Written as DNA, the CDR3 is TGTGCCAGCAGCTCGATCGGGGGGGCCGTCGGGGAGCTGTTTTTT. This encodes CASSSIGGAVGELFF.

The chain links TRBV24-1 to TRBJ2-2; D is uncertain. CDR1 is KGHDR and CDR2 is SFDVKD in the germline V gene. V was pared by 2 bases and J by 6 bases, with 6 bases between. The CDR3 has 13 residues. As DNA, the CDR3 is TGTGCCACCAGTGATTCCTCCTCCGGGGAGCTGTTTTTT. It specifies CATSDSSSGELFF.

The CDR3 DNA is TGTGCCAGCAGTTTTTTAACTGAGGGATTCACCGGGGAGCTGTTTTTT. Residues: CASSFLTEGFTGELFF. The J gene is TRBJ2-2, the V gene TRBV28; perhaps TRBD2 as D (5 bases). The germline V gene has CDR1 MDHEN and CDR2 SYDVKM. CDR3 length: 16 residues. V was clipped by 3 bases and J by 4 bases, with 15 bases between them.

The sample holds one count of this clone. CDR3: CASSAADYGYTF. CDR3 in DNA: TGTGCCAGCAGCGCGGCAGACTATGGCTACACCTTC. This chain links TRBV7-9 with TRBJ1-2; no reliable D call. This CDR3 is 12 amino acids long. V was trimmed by 5 bases and J by 3 bases, leaving 7 bases between them. Germline CDR1 is SEHNR and CDR2 is FQNEAQ (reference sequence).

The CDR3 spells CASSPRTGFIFSGFF. CDR3 nucleotides: TGTGCCAGCTCACCACGGACAGGGTTCATTTTTTCGGGGTTCTTC. The chain has TRBV18 and TRBJ2-1; 8 nucleotides align to TRBD1. V shed 1 base and J 15 bases; nucleotides not matched to a gene: 14. Germline CDR1 is KGHSH and CDR2 is LQKENI. The CDR3 has 15 amino acids.

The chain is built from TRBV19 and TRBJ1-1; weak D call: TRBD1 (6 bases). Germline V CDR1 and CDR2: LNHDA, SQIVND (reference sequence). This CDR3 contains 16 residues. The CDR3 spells CAPTPGGADMNTEAFF. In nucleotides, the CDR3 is TGTGCTCCTACCCCCGGGGGGGCAGACATGAACACTGAAGCTTTCTTT.

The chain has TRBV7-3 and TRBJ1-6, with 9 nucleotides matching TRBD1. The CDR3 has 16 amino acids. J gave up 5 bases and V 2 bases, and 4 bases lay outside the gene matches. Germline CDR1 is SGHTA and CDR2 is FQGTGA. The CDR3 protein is CASSLLGQGNNSPLHF. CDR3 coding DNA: TGTGCCAGCAGCTTATTGGGACAGGGAAATAATTCACCCCTCCACTTT.

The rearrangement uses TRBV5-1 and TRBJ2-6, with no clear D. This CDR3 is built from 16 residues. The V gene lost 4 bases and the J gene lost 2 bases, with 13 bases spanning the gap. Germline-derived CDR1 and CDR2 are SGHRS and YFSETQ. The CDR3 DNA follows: TGCGCCAGCAGCGGAGAACTCGTGGCTGGGGCCAACGTCCTGACTTTC. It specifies CASSGELVAGANVLTF.

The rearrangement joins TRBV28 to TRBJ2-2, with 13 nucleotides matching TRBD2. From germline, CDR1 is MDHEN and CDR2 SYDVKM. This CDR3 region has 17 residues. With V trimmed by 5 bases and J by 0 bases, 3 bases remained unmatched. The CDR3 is CASSLGLAGPNTGELFF. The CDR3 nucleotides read TGTGCCAGCAGTCTGGGACTAGCGGGACCGAACACCGGGGAGCTGTTTTTT.

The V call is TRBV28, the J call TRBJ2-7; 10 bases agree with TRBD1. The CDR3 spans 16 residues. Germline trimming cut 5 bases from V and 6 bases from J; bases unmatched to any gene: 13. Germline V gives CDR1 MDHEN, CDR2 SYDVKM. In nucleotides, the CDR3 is TGTGCCAGCAGTGGGGTGGGACAGGGGTACCTTAGCGAGCAGTACTTC. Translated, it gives CASSGVGQGYLSEQYF.

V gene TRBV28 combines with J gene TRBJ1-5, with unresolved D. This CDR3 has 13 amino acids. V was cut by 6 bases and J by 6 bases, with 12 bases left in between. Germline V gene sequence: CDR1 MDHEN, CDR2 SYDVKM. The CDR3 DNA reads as TGTGCCAGCAGAACAGAGACGGCTCAGCCCCAGCATTTT. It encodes CASRTETAQPQHF.

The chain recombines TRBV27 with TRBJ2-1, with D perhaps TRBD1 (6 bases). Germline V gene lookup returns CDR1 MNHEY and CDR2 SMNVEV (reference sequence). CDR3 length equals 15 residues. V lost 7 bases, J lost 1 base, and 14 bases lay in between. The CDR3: CASTSGRGSYNEQFF. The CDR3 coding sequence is TGTGCCAGCACCTCCGGCAGGGGTTCCTACAATGAGCAGTTCTTC.

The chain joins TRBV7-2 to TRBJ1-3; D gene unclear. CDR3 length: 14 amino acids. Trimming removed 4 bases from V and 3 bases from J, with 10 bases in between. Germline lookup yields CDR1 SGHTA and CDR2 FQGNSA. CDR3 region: CASSYFTLGNTIYF. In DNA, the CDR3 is TGTGCCAGCAGCTACTTTACCCTTGGAAACACCATATATTTT.

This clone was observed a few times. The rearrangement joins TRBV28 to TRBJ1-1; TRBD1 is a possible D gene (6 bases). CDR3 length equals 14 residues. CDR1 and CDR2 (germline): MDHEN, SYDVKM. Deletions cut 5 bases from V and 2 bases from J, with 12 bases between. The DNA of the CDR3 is TGTGCCAGCAGTCTTACAGGGTTCAACACTGAAGCTTTCTTT. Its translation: CASSLTGFNTEAFF.

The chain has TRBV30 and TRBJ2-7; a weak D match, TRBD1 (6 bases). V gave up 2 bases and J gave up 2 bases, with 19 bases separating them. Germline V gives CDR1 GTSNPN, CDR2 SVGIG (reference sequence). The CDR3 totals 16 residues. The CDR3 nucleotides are TGTGCCTGGAGTCCCACGGGAAGGGGGATAACCTACGAGCAGTACTTC. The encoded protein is CAWSPTGRGITYEQYF.

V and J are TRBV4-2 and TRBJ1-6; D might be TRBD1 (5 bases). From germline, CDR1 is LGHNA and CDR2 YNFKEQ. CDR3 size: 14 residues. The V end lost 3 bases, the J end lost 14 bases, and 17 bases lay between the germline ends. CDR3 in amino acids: CASSQPTQGLALHF. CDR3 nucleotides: TGTGCCAGCAGCCAGCCCACCCAGGGTTTGGCCCTCCACTTT.